One and the same sample provided the 3 T cell receptor beta chains below, sequenced in a study of beta chain features in type 1 diabetes. TCRB transcripts that were expressed got sequenced, as all of the isolated RNA had been reverse transcribed. Repertoires were generated with immunoSEQ multiplex PCR, while TCRdb's copy carries only in-frame clones and drops some. The table includes 37,000 or so clones, approximately 49% detected once. The sequenced sample consisted of central memory CD4+ T cells from blood. These TCRs come from a woman aged 18-29 years in good health.

A few counts support this clone. This sequence joins TRBV19 and TRBJ2-5; 10 nucleotides agree with TRBD1. V lost 8 bases, J lost 11 bases, and 14 bases stayed unmatched. The germline CDR1 and CDR2 sequences are LNHDA and SQIVND (reference sequence). This CDR3 has 14 amino acids. In DNA form, the CDR3 reads TGTGCCAGTGCCCCGGGGACAGGGGACCTTGAGCAGTACTTC. It specifies CASAPGTGDLEQYF. Based on the CDR3 plus reference TRBV19 and TRBJ2-5, the full variable domain is DGGITQSPKYLFRKEGQNVTLSCEQNLNHDAMYWYRQDPGQGLRLIYYSQIVNDFQKGDIAEGYSVSREKKESFPLTVTSAQKNPTAFYLCASAPGTGDLEQYFGPGTRLLVL.

J is TRBJ1-1 and V is TRBV6-1; the D is unclear. CDR1 is MNHNS and CDR2 is SASEGT in the germline V gene. The CDR3 has 13 residues. V was shortened by 6 bases and J by 1 base, with 9 bases between the two germline ends. CDR3 region: CASRLGPNTEAFF. Written as DNA, the CDR3 is TGTGCCAGCAGACTAGGGCCGAACACTGAAGCTTTCTTT.

The V call is TRBV29-1, the J call TRBJ1-3; D is unclear. Trimming stripped 3 bases from V and 0 bases from J, with 12 bases between. In germline, CDR1 is SQVTM, CDR2 ANQGSEA. The CDR3 runs to 15 residues. CDR3 DNA sequence: TGCAGCGTTGAGAGCTTAAGGAGCTCTGGAAACACCATATATTTT. It yields the protein CSVESLRSSGNTIYF.